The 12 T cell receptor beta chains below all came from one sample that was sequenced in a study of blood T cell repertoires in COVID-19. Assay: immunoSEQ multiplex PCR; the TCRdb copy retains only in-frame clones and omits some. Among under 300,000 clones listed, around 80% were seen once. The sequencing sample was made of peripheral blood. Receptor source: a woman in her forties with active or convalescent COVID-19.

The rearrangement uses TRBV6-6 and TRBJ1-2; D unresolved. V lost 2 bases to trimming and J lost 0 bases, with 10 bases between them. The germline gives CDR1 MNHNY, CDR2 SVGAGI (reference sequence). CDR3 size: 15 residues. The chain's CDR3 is CASSYLREANYGYTF. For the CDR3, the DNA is TGTGCCAGCAGTTACCTTCGGGAGGCTAACTATGGCTACACCTTC.

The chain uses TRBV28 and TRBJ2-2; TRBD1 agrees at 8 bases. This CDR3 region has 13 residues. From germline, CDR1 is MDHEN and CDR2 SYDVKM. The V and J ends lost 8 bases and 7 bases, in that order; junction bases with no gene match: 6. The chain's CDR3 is CASRSGGSGELFF. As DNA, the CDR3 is TGTGCCAGCCGATCAGGGGGCAGCGGGGAGCTGTTTTTT.

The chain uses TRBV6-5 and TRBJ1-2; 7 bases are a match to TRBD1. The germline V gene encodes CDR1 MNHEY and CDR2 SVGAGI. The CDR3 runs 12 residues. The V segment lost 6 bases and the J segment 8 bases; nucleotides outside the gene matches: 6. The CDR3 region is CASRSDRVGYTF. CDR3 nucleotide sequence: TGTGCCAGCAGATCAGACAGGGTGGGCTACACCTTC.

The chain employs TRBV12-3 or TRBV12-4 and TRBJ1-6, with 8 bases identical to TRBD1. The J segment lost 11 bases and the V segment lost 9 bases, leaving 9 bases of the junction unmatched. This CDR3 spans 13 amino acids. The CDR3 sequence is CASLQGVGTPLHF. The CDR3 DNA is TGTGCCAGTCTACAGGGGGTAGGGACACCCCTCCACTTT.

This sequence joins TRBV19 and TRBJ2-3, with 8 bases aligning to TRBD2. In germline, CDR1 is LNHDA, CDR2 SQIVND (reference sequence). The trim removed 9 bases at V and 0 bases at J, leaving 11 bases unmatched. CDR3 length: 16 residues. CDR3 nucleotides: TGTGCCAGCCTCCCCCGGGGGGGCTTTAGCACAGATACGCAGTATTTT. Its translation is CASLPRGGFSTDTQYF.

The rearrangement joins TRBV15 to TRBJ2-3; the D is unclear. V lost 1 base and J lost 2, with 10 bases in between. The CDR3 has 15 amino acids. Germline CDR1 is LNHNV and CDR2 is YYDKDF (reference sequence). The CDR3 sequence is CATSRGSVPTDTQYF. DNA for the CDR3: TGTGCCACCAGCAGAGGGTCGGTCCCCACAGATACGCAGTATTTT.

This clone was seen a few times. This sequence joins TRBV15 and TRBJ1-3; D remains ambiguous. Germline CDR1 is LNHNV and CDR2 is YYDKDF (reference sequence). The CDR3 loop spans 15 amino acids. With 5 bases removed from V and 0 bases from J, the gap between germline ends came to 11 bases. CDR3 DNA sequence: TGTGCCACCAGCGGGGAGCTACACTCTGGAAACACCATATATTTT. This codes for CATSGELHSGNTIYF.

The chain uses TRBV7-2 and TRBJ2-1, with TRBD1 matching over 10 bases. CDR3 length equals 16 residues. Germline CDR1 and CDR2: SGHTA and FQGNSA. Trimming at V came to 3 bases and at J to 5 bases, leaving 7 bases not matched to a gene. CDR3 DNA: TGTGCCAGCAGCTTTTACCGGGACAGGGGCGACAATGAGCAGTTCTTC. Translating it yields CASSFYRDRGDNEQFF.

The CDR3: CASSSWTGGSYNEQFF. In DNA, the CDR3 is TGTGCCAGCAGCTCCTGGACAGGGGGTTCCTACAATGAGCAGTTCTTC. The chain joins TRBV11-2 to TRBJ2-1; 10 positions match TRBD1. Germline loops: CDR1 SGHAT, CDR2 FQNNGV. With 4 bases clipped from V and 1 base from J, the junction kept 4 bases outside the gene matches. The CDR3 is made up of 16 amino acids.

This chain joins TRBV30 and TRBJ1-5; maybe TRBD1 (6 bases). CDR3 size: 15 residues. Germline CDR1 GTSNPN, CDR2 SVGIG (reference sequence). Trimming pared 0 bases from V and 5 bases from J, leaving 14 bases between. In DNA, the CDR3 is TGTGCCTGGAGTGTGGGGGGGGCAGGGGATCAGCCCCAGCATTTT. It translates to CAWSVGGAGDQPQHF.

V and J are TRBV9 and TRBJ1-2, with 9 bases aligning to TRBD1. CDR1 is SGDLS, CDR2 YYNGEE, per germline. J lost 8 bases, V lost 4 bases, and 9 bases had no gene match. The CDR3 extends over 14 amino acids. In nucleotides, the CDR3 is TGTGCCAGCAGCACTGGACAGGGGAAGAAGGGCTACACCTTC. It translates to CASSTGQGKKGYTF.

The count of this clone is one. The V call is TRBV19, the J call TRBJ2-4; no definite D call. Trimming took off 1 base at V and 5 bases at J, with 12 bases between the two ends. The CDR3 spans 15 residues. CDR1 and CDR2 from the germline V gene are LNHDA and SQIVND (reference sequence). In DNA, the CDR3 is TGTGCCAGTAGTATAGTTTACTGGGCCGAAAACATTCAGTACTTC. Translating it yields CASSIVYWAENIQYF.